This TCR beta chain derives from a study of OX40 agonist ivuxolimab in advanced cancers. Germline V gene sequence: CDR1 DFQATT, CDR2 SNEGSKA (reference sequence). This CDR3 has 11 amino acids. Trimming stripped 3 bases from V and 9 bases from J, with 12 bases between. The table lists this clone with a few counts. Sequencing was performed with immunoSEQ multiplex PCR; in TCRdb, only in-frame clones are kept and a portion is missing. Of almost 80,000 clones in the sample, about four fifths were seen once. The starting material was CD4+ or CD8+ T cells sorted from blood, obtained in a trial of the OX40 agonist ivuxolimab. V and J are TRBV20-1 and TRBJ2-7; no clear D gene. The clonotype originates from an adult with an advanced solid tumor such as melanoma, head and neck, liver or kidney cancer. This chain's CDR3 is CSARAESRQYF. The CDR3 DNA reads TGCAGTGCTAGGGCAGAGTCACGGCAGTACTTC.